Shown below are 6 T cell receptor beta chains from a single sample sequenced in a study of beta chain features in type 1 diabetes. Expressed TCRB transcripts were sequenced, since all the RNA that had been isolated was reverse transcribed. Profiling relied on immunoSEQ multiplex PCR, and the TCRdb table lists in-frame clones only, not all of them. This table holds under 900,000 clones, roughly 17% found once. What was sequenced was naive CD4+ T cells from blood. These receptors all come from a woman in her late teens or twenties in good health.

This clone was counted between two and nine times. The same CDR3 also results from other DNA sequences found in this sample. V is TRBV7-2 and J is TRBJ2-7; D call uncertain. Germline V gene sequence: CDR1 SGHTA, CDR2 FQGNSA. The ends were cut back, 1 base at V and 1 base at J, with 8 bases in the middle. This CDR3 contains 14 residues. As DNA, the CDR3 is TGTGCCAGCAGCTTAGGGCAGGAGTCCTACGAGCAGTACTTC. Translating it yields CASSLGQESYEQYF.

CDR3: CSGGLAGTGELFF. The CDR3 bases are TGCAGCGGGGGACTAGCGGGAACCGGGGAGCTGTTTTTT. This chain connects TRBV29-1 to TRBJ2-2; 13 bases line up with TRBD2. The V segment lost 7 bases and the J segment 5 bases; nucleotides outside the gene matches: 1. The CDR3 contains 13 residues. Germline CDR1 SQVTM, CDR2 ANQGSEA.

This chain joins TRBV27 and TRBJ1-1; D perhaps matches TRBD1 (5 bases). In germline, CDR1 is MNHEY, CDR2 SMNVEV (reference sequence). This CDR3 contains 14 residues. V was cut by 5 bases and J by 2 bases, with 12 bases left in between. Here the CDR3 DNA reads TGTGCCAGCAGTACGACGACAGTTAACACTGAAGCTTTCTTT. It translates to CASSTTTVNTEAFF.

This clone has more than one count but fewer than ten. This sample includes further DNA sequences coding for the same CDR3. V gene TRBV10-3 combines with J gene TRBJ2-5, with D perhaps TRBD2 (5 bases). The CDR3 covers 11 residues. The V gene lost 4 bases and the J gene lost 5 bases, with 5 bases spanning the gap. Germline CDR1 is ENHRY and CDR2 is SYGVKD. The CDR3 sequence: CAISAGETQYF. In DNA, the CDR3 is TGTGCCATCAGTGCGGGGGAGACCCAGTACTTC.

The rearrangement uses TRBV4-3 and TRBJ2-7; either TRBD1 or TRBD2 may supply D (5 bases each). CDR1 is LGHNA and CDR2 is YSLEER in the germline V gene. The CDR3 is 14 amino acids. Trimming took 3 bases from V and 3 from J, leaving 12 bases between them. Here the CDR3 reads CASSQGEGRYEQYF. Written as DNA, the CDR3 is TGCGCCAGCAGCCAGGGCGAGGGACGCTACGAGCAGTACTTC.

This clone was recorded a few times. The chain has TRBV10-3 and TRBJ1-5, with 9 bases fitting TRBD1. J lost 3 bases, V lost 3 bases, and 6 bases had no gene match. There are 16 residues in the CDR3. From germline, CDR1 is ENHRY and CDR2 SYGVKD. CDR3 residues: CAISDPTGGVNQPQHF. The CDR3 bases are TGTGCCATCAGTGACCCGACAGGGGGAGTCAATCAGCCCCAGCATTTT.